The 15 T cell receptor beta chains below all came from one sample that was sequenced in a study of blood T cell repertoires in COVID-19. The table came from immunoSEQ multiplex PCR; TCRdb's copy has only in-frame clones and leaves some out. The sample has around 330,000 clones, about 92% seen once. The material sequenced was PBMCs or T cells enriched from blood (not recorded which). These receptors all come from a man between 60 and 70 years old who had recovered from COVID-19.

Regarding this clone: The sample holds other DNA sequences that translate to the same CDR3. The CDR3: CASSLGGGNQPQHF. CDR3 sequence (DNA): TGTGCCAGCAGCTTAGGGGGGGGAAATCAGCCCCAGCATTTT. This rearrangement joins TRBV7-2 to TRBJ1-5; D may be TRBD1 (5 bases). The V end was cut by 1 base, the J end by 4 bases, with 8 bases between. Germline V lookup: CDR1 SGHTA, CDR2 FQGNSA. The CDR3 sequence is 14 residues long.

The chain uses TRBV5-1 and TRBJ2-7, with 11 bases fitting TRBD1. Germline V CDR1 and CDR2: SGHRS, YFSETQ. This CDR3 comprises 15 residues. The ends lost 4 bases at V and 4 bases at J; junction bases unmatched: 7. The DNA of the CDR3 is TGCGCCAGCAGCACCGGGACAGGGGGAGAGTACGAGCAGTACTTC. This sequence encodes CASSTGTGGEYEQYF.

This chain links TRBV13 with TRBJ2-1, with 15 positions matching TRBD2. Germline V CDR1 and CDR2: PRHDT, FYEKMQ (reference sequence). The CDR3 contains 16 residues. J gave up 7 bases and V 5 bases, and 6 bases lay outside the gene matches. The CDR3 coding sequence is TGTGCCAGCAGCACCAGGACTAGCGGGGGGGTGAATGAGCAGTTCTTC. Translating it yields CASSTRTSGGVNEQFF.

The chain is built from TRBV28 and TRBJ1-2; D remains unclear. CDR1 MDHEN and CDR2 SYDVKM come from the germline V gene. This CDR3 has 13 residues. Trimming left V 1 base short and J 4 bases short, with 7 bases between. CDR3 DNA sequence: TGTGCCAGCAGTTTATCTACAGCCTATGGCTACACCTTC. This codes for CASSLSTAYGYTF.

The chain employs TRBV7-9 and TRBJ1-5; 10 nucleotides agree with TRBD1. J was trimmed by 3 bases and V by 1 base; bases with no gene match: 3. Germline V lookup: CDR1 SEHNR, CDR2 FQNEAQ (reference sequence). This CDR3 spans 16 amino acids. CDR3 sequence: CASSLGGQGSNQPQHF. The CDR3 DNA is TGTGCCAGCAGCTTAGGGGGACAGGGGTCCAATCAGCCCCAGCATTTT.

CDR3 residues: CASSPNAGQGTEQYF. CDR3 DNA: TGTGCCAGCTCACCGAATGCGGGACAGGGAACCGAGCAGTACTTC. The chain is built from TRBV18 and TRBJ2-7; the match to TRBD1 covers 9 bases. Germline assignment: CDR1 KGHSH and CDR2 LQKENI. Trimming removed 3 bases from V and 6 bases from J; junction bases left unmatched: 9. The CDR3 consists of 15 residues.

The chain carries TRBV11-3 and TRBJ2-2; 9 positions agree with TRBD2. J gave up 6 bases and V 4 bases, and 6 bases lay outside the gene matches. There are 15 residues in the CDR3. Per germline, CDR1 SGHNT and CDR2 YENEEA. The DNA of the CDR3 is TGTGCCAGCAGCTCCGGACTAGCGAGCGCCGGGGAGCTGTTTTTT. Its protein is CASSSGLASAGELFF.

V is TRBV7-6 and J is TRBJ1-2; D is undetermined. With 2 bases removed from V and 6 bases from J, the gap between germline ends came to 7 bases. This CDR3 is built from 12 residues. In germline, CDR1 is SGHVS, CDR2 FNYEAQ. CDR3 amino acids: CASSLSGNGYTF. CDR3 coding DNA: TGTGCCAGCAGCTTATCGGGGAATGGCTACACCTTC.

This CDR3 is CASKKDRVSNQPQHF. The CDR3 region has the DNA TGTGCCAGTAAAAAGGACAGGGTGAGCAATCAGCCCCAGCATTTT. The rearrangement uses TRBV19 and TRBJ1-5, with 8 bases identical to TRBD1. The CDR3 consists of 15 residues. CDR1 is LNHDA and CDR2 is SQIVND in the germline V gene (reference sequence). The J segment lost 1 base and the V segment lost 7 bases, leaving 6 bases of the junction unmatched.

This chain joins TRBV3-1 (or the pseudogene TRBV3-2) and TRBJ1-5; D is unresolved. CDR1 is LGHDT and CDR2 is YNNKEL in the germline V gene (reference sequence). Trimming cost V 0 bases and J 6 bases, with 9 bases left between them. This CDR3 has 14 residues. The CDR3, as DNA: TGTGCCAGCAGCCAAGACGTCAGAGGTCAGCCCCAGCATTTT. Protein product: CASSQDVRGQPQHF.

The chain couples TRBV5-4 to TRBJ2-2; D remains unclear. This CDR3 region has 14 residues. The V end was cut by 4 bases, the J end by 3 bases, with 10 bases between. Germline-derived CDR1 and CDR2 are SGHNT and YYREEE (reference sequence). The CDR3 DNA reads as TGTGCCAGCAGCGCTGACTTTGACACCGGGGAGCTGTTTTTT. It encodes CASSADFDTGELFF. Variable domain in full (rest from reference TRBV5-4 and TRBJ2-2): ETGVTQSPTHLIKTRGQQVTLRCSSQSGHNTVSWYQQALGQGPQFIFQYYREEENGRGNFPPRFSGLQFPNYSSELNVNALELDDSALYLCASSADFDTGELFFGEGSRLTVL.

The genes are TRBV7-8 and TRBJ1-2; 11 nucleotides agree with TRBD1. After removal of 5 bases from V and 7 bases from J, the junction contained 18 bases not matched to a gene. This CDR3 spans 18 amino acids. CDR1 and CDR2 from the germline V gene are SGHVS and FQNEAQ. CDR3 DNA: TGTGCCAGCAGCCCGACGGGACAGGGGGAACATTTGGTGGGTGGCTACACCTTC. It translates to CASSPTGQGEHLVGGYTF.

The rearrangement joins TRBV18 to TRBJ2-1, with TRBD2 matching 10 bases. Germline trimming cut 4 bases from V and 3 bases from J; bases unmatched to any gene: 3. The CDR3 extends over 15 amino acids. CDR1 is KGHSH, CDR2 LQKENI, per germline. CDR3 protein: CASSLSGGRYNEQFF. The DNA of the CDR3 is TGTGCCAGCTCACTTAGCGGGGGGCGCTACAATGAGCAGTTCTTC.

This chain connects TRBV7-2 to TRBJ1-6; TRBD1 is a possible D gene (6 bases). Germline CDR1 SGHTA, CDR2 FQGNSA. The CDR3 covers 15 residues. V shed 5 bases and J shed 9 bases, with 17 bases lying between them. Here the CDR3 DNA reads TGTGCCAGCAGCCAAATCTCGGGGGGCGCTTCACCCCTCCACTTT. Protein product: CASSQISGGASPLHF.

This chain links TRBV4-3 with TRBJ1-4, with 7 bases fitting TRBD1. V trimming: 1 base; J trimming: 5 bases; junction bases outside the gene matches: 4. CDR1 and CDR2 (germline): LGHNA, YSLEER. CDR3 length equals 15 residues. The CDR3 DNA reads TGCGCCAGCAGCCAAGCGGCCAGGGGGAATGAAAAACTGTTTTTT. This sequence encodes CASSQAARGNEKLFF.